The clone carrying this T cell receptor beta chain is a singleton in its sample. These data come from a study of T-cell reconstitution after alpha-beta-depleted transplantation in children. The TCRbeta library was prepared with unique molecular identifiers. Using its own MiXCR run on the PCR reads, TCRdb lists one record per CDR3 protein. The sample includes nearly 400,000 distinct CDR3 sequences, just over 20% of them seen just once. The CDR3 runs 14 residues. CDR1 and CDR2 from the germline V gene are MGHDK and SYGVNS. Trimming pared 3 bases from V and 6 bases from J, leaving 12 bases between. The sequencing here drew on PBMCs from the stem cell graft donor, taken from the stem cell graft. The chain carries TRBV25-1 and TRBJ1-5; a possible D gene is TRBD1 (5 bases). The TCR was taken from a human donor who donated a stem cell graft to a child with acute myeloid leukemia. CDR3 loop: CASSEPGDFQPQHF. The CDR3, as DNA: TGTGCCAGCAGTGAGCCGGGGGACTTTCAGCCCCAGCATTTT.